The next 18 T cell receptor beta chains were all read from a single sample in a study of T cells in tuberculosis (dated by TCRdb to between 2018 and 2020). The library came from the immunoSEQ multiplex PCR assay. TCRdb provides this immuneACCESS table in a form limited to in-frame rearrangements. Some clones are lacking; in checked studies, under half of them reflect an unresolved V gene, and why the rest are absent is not known. Counted in this sample were about 31,000 clones; 97% of them appeared once. The ten largest account for 6.2% of the sample. The sequenced sample consisted of PBMCs. These receptors all stem from a donor aged 10-29 years with latent tuberculosis or without tuberculosis infection.

The chain couples TRBV7-3 to TRBJ1-1; 7 positions agree with TRBD1. This CDR3 contains 13 residues. J was trimmed by 4 bases and V by 8 bases; bases with no gene match: 7. Germline V CDR1 and CDR2: SGHTA, FQGTGA. The CDR3 region is CASSLRQGTEAFF. CDR3 DNA sequence: TGTGCCAGCTCCCTCAGACAGGGCACTGAAGCTTTCTTT.

This clone was counted a single time. The chain recombines TRBV2 with TRBJ1-5, with D unclear. Trimming left V 4 bases short and J 3 bases short, with 10 bases between. The CDR3 consists of 14 residues. The germline CDR1 and CDR2 sequences are SNHLY and FYNNEI. CDR3 protein: CASSGQRTNQPQHF. The CDR3, as DNA: TGTGCCAGCAGTGGCCAGCGTACCAATCAGCCCCAGCATTTT.

This clone appeared a single time. Mismatch with germline at one junction end may stem from a read error. The gene calls are TRBV5-8 and TRBJ1-1; 12 bases align to TRBD1. Germline-derived CDR1 and CDR2 are SGHTS and YDEGEE. The CDR3 length is 14 residues. The CDR3 bases are TGTGCCAGCAGTTTGGGACAGGGGGCCCCTGAAGCTTTCTTT. It codes for CASSLGQGAPEAFF. The whole variable domain, remainder taken from reference TRBV5-8 and TRBJ1-1, is EAGVTQSPTHLIKTRGQQATLRCSPISGHTSVYWYQQALGLGLQFLLWYDEGEERNRGNFPPRFSGRQFPNYSSELNVNALELEDSALYLCASSLGQGAPEAFFGQGTRLTVV.

The genes are TRBV19 and TRBJ1-2; D gene uncertain. The CDR3 spans 18 residues. The V gene's germline CDR1 is LNHDA and CDR2 SQIVND (reference sequence). The V gene lost 4 bases and the J gene lost 2 bases, with 23 bases spanning the gap. CDR3 sequence (DNA): TGTGCCAGTAGTACTCCCCCGGGGATTTTGAGCCCCAACTATGGCTACACCTTC. Protein: CASSTPPGILSPNYGYTF. Supplemented by reference TRBV19 and TRBJ1-2, the full variable domain reads DGGITQSPKYLFRKEGQNVTLSCEQNLNHDAMYWYRQDPGQGLRLIYYSQIVNDFQKGDIAEGYSVSREKKESFPLTVTSAQKNPTAFYLCASSTPPGILSPNYGYTFGSGTRLTVV.

This chain joins TRBV9 and TRBJ2-1; TRBD2 aligns across 11 bases. Looked up from germline, CDR1 is SGDLS and CDR2 is YYNGEE. Losses at the gene ends were 0 bases for V and 2 bases for J; bases not matched to a gene: 7. This CDR3 is built from 18 residues. CDR3 nucleotides: TGTGCCAGCAGCGTAGGAGCTAGCGGGGGGCCCGCCTACAATGAGCAGTTCTTC. This encodes CASSVGASGGPAYNEQFF.

This chain links TRBV7-2 with TRBJ2-3; 7 bases match TRBD2. Germline values: CDR1 SGHTA, CDR2 FQGNSA. The CDR3 is made up of 14 amino acids. The trim removed 1 base at V and 8 bases at J, leaving 6 bases unmatched. DNA of the CDR3: TGTGCCAGCAGCTTAGTAGCTAGCGGAGGTACGCAGTATTTT. It codes for CASSLVASGGTQYF.

The V and J genes are TRBV27 and TRBJ2-1; possible D gene TRBD2, 6 bases. The germline CDR1 and CDR2 sequences are MNHEY and SMNVEV (reference sequence). The CDR3 loop spans 14 amino acids. V lost 2 bases and J lost 3, with 8 bases in between. The CDR3 reads CASSLRGIYNEQFF. CDR3 nucleotides: TGTGCCAGCAGTTTACGCGGGATCTACAATGAGCAGTTCTTC.

The chain combines TRBV2 with TRBJ2-2, with 11 nucleotides matching TRBD1. From germline, CDR1 is SNHLY and CDR2 FYNNEI. J gave up 1 base and V 5 bases, and 6 bases lay outside the gene matches. This CDR3 contains 17 residues. The chain's CDR3 is CASSRTGGAENTGELFF. Written as DNA, the CDR3 is TGTGCCAGCAGTCGGACAGGGGGCGCTGAGAACACCGGGGAGCTGTTTTTT. Looking up the rest from reference TRBV2 and TRBJ2-2 gives the full variable domain: EPEVTQTPSHQVTQMGQEVILRCVPISNHLYFYWYRQILGQKVEFLVSFYNNEISEKSEIFDDQFSVERPDGSNFTLKIRSTKLEDSAMYFCASSRTGGAENTGELFFGEGSRLTVL.

This sequence joins TRBV28 and TRBJ2-2; 11 bases are shared with TRBD1. J lost 15 bases, V lost 5 bases, and 11 bases had no gene match. This CDR3 has 14 residues. Germline CDR1 reads MDHEN; CDR2 reads SYDVKM. The CDR3 DNA reads as TGTGCCAGCAGTCCACCCGGGACAGGGGGGAAAATGTTTTTT. Protein sequence: CASSPPGTGGKMFF.

The genes are TRBV6-6 and TRBJ1-1, with TRBD1 matching over 7 bases. V shed 5 bases and J 6 bases; nucleotides not matched to a gene: 12. Germline values: CDR1 MNHNY, CDR2 SVGAGI (reference sequence). This CDR3 is built from 15 residues. This CDR3 reads CASSPLGQRGPEAFF. The DNA for the CDR3 is TGTGCCAGCAGTCCCCTGGGACAGAGGGGGCCTGAAGCTTTCTTT.

CDR3 loop: CASSLAGGRSSYNEQFF. DNA of the CDR3: TGTGCCAGCAGCTTGGCAGGCGGGAGGAGCTCCTACAATGAGCAGTTCTTC. The chain employs TRBV5-4 and TRBJ2-1; 8 positions match TRBD2. The CDR3 runs 17 residues. V lost 0 bases and J lost 0; bases outside the gene matches: 5. Looked up from germline, CDR1 is SGHNT and CDR2 is YYREEE (reference sequence).

The gene calls are TRBV6-5 and TRBJ2-2; TRBD2 matches at 10 bases. From germline, CDR1 is MNHEY and CDR2 SVGAGI. V was pared by 4 bases and J by 7 bases, with 9 bases of the junction left unmatched. The CDR3 has 16 amino acids. The CDR3 spells CASSLDGTSEDGELFF. CDR3 in DNA: TGTGCCAGCAGTTTGGACGGGACTAGCGAGGACGGGGAGCTGTTTTTT.

The V gene is TRBV6-6, the J gene TRBJ1-2, with D perhaps matching TRBD1 (6 bases). Germline V gives CDR1 MNHNY, CDR2 SVGAGI (reference sequence). CDR3 length: 14 amino acids. The V gene lost 5 bases and the J gene lost 4 bases, with 14 bases spanning the gap. CDR3 in amino acids: CASSPTTGSYGYTF. CDR3 DNA sequence: TGTGCCAGCAGTCCGACGACAGGTTCCTATGGCTACACCTTC.

This sequence joins TRBV4-2 and TRBJ1-1; weak D call: TRBD1 (5 bases). Trimming stripped 1 base from V and 6 bases from J, with 12 bases between. In germline, CDR1 is LGHNA, CDR2 YNFKEQ. The CDR3 totals 14 residues. The CDR3 is CASSQGGDSAEAFF. For the CDR3, the DNA is TGTGCCAGCAGCCAAGGGGGGGACTCTGCTGAAGCTTTCTTT.

The V gene is TRBV6-1, the J gene TRBJ2-1, with no clear D. V was cut by 1 base and J by 0 bases, with 7 bases left in between. This CDR3 region has 15 residues. Germline V gene sequence: CDR1 MNHNS, CDR2 SASEGT. The CDR3: CASSEDESSYNEQFF. CDR3 sequence (DNA): TGTGCCAGCAGTGAAGACGAGAGCTCCTACAATGAGCAGTTCTTC.

The gene calls are TRBV6-1 and TRBJ1-4; TRBD1 agrees at 11 bases. CDR1 and CDR2 from the germline V gene are MNHNS and SASEGT. After removal of 6 bases from V and 6 bases from J, the junction contained 3 bases not matched to a gene. The CDR3 runs to 14 residues. CDR3 sequence (DNA): TGTGCCAGCAGACGGGACAGGGGGGATGAAAAACTGTTTTTT. Translating gives CASRRDRGDEKLFF.

This clone was counted once. The chain carries TRBV6-4 and TRBJ2-3; 9 bases are a match to TRBD2. Germline CDR1 and CDR2: MRHNA and SNTAGT. The CDR3 has 18 amino acids. V gave up 2 bases and J gave up 2 bases; unmatched junction bases: 11. CDR3 protein: CASSDQPFRGGATDTQYF. Here the CDR3 DNA reads TGTGCCAGCAGTGACCAACCATTTCGCGGGGGGGCCACAGATACGCAGTATTTT.

The chain employs TRBV5-1 and TRBJ1-5, with 10 bases fitting TRBD1. The CDR3 is 15 residues long. Germline CDR1 and CDR2: SGHRS and YFSETQ. With 4 bases clipped from V and 6 bases from J, the junction kept 7 bases outside the gene matches. The CDR3: CASSPEGQGIQPQHF. CDR3 DNA: TGCGCCAGCAGCCCGGAGGGACAGGGGATTCAGCCCCAGCATTTT.